In this sample, the clone carrying this T cell receptor (beta chain) turned up a few times. Its antigen is still unknown. This entry belongs to a study of regulatory T cells in long-lasting Graves disease. Deletions cut 0 bases from V and 5 bases from J, with 7 bases between. Looked up from germline, CDR1 is KGHSH and CDR2 is LQKENI. CDR3 length: 13 amino acids. The authors built TCR beta libraries using iRepertoire HTBI primers and Arm-PCR of CDR3 regions. TCRdb independently ran MiXCR on the multiplex PCR reads; one entry per CDR3 protein. The table records 600,000 to 650,000 distinct CDR3 sequences, around 15% of them present only once. Time point noted: newly diagnosed GD, antithyroid drugs for less than 3 months. The TCR library was made from RNA extracted from PBMCs. Points from the study as a whole: Compared with new cases, persistent Graves' patients showed reduced TCR diversity.

This sample also appeared in a second study, on T cells in Graves' hyperthyroidism and ophthalmopathy. That work contributes: Stable hyperthyroidism was told apart from ophthalmopathy by a model built on 13 V-J features.

The receptor's source is a woman aged 25 to 39 with Graves disease. Sample: peripheral blood mononuclear cells (PBMCs), taken at new diagnosis, from a patient treated with antithyroid drugs. The chain employs TRBV18 and TRBJ1-2; D is undetermined. The CDR3 region is CASSPPSRYGYTF. The CDR3 DNA reads as TGTGCCAGCTCACCACCATCCAGATATGGCTACACCTTC. Full variable domain (remainder filled in from reference TRBV18 and TRBJ1-2): NAGVMQNPRHLVRRRGQEARLRCSPMKGHSHVYWYRQLPEEGLKFMVYLQKENIIDESGMPKERFSAEFPKEGPSILRIQQVVRGDSAAYFCASSPPSRYGYTFGSGTRLTVV.